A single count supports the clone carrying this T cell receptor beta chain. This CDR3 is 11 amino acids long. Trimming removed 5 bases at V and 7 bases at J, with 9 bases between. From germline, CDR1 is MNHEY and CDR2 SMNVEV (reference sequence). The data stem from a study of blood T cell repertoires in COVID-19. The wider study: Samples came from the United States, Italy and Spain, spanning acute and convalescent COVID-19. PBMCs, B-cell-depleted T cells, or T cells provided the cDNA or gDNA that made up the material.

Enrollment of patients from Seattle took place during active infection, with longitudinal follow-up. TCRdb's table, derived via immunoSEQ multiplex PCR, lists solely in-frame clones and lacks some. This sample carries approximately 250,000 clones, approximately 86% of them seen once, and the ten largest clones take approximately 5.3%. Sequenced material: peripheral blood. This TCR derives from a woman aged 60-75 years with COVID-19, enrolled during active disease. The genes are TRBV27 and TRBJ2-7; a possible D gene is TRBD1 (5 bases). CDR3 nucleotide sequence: TGTGCCAGCAGTGGGGCCGATGAGCAGTACTTC. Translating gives CASSGADEQYF.